Each of the 32 T cell receptor beta chains below was sequenced from the same sample in a study of PD-1 blockade in classical Hodgkin lymphoma. Time point in this sample: newly diagnosed, previously untreated cHL patient sample. After PBMCs were thawed, their CD8+ T cells were isolated by magnetic negative selection. The repertoire was sequenced with immunoSEQ multiplex PCR; TCRdb's copy has only in-frame clones and lacks some. The table records 3,000 to 4,000 clones, about 80% of them present only once. The sequenced sample was CD8+ T cells from blood. These receptors were taken from a human donor with classical Hodgkin lymphoma.

This clone was counted a single time. The gene calls are TRBV5-6 and TRBJ2-2, with TRBD1 matching over 7 bases. Germline CDR1 is SGHDT and CDR2 is YYEEEE. The V gene end was trimmed by 2 bases and the J gene end by 3 bases; junction bases not matched to a gene: 4. The CDR3 contains 15 residues. The CDR3 protein is CASSFPGGYTGELFF. Written as DNA, the CDR3 is TGTGCCAGCAGCTTCCCAGGGGGTTACACCGGGGAGCTGTTTTTT.

V gene TRBV13 combines with J gene TRBJ2-7; TRBD2 matches at 10 bases. The V gene's germline CDR1 is PRHDT and CDR2 FYEKMQ (reference sequence). This CDR3 has 14 amino acids. V trimming: 5 bases; J trimming: 5 bases; junction bases outside the gene matches: 6. The CDR3 DNA reads TGTGCCAGCAGCCCTCCTAGCGGGAGCGACGAGCAGTACTTC. It translates to CASSPPSGSDEQYF.

V gene TRBV19 combines with J gene TRBJ2-5, with 11 positions matching TRBD2. Germline V gives CDR1 LNHDA, CDR2 SQIVND (reference sequence). The CDR3 extends over 15 amino acids. With 7 bases clipped from V and 1 base from J, the junction kept 5 bases outside the gene matches. The CDR3 nucleotides are TGTGCCAGTAAGGGGACTAGCGGTCCCCAAGAGACCCAGTACTTC. Residues: CASKGTSGPQETQYF.

The chain carries TRBV7-6 and TRBJ2-6; no clear D gene. The CDR3 is 16 residues long. V lost 5 bases and J 0 bases, leaving 11 bases between the germline ends. Germline V CDR1 and CDR2: SGHVS, FNYEAQ. CDR3 amino acids: CASSPGPYSGANVLTF. DNA of the CDR3: TGTGCCAGCAGCCCAGGACCGTACTCTGGGGCCAACGTCCTGACTTTC.

The chain carries TRBV7-3 and TRBJ2-2; 9 bases line up with TRBD2. This CDR3 has 18 amino acids. Germline trimming cut 5 bases from V and 0 bases from J; bases unmatched to any gene: 10. CDR1 is SGHTA, CDR2 FQGTGA, per germline. This CDR3 is CASSQRPASGANTGELFF. CDR3 sequence (DNA): TGTGCCAGCAGCCAAAGACCGGCTAGCGGGGCGAACACCGGGGAGCTGTTTTTT.

The V call is TRBV7-6, the J call TRBJ1-3; weak D call: TRBD1 (5 bases). Per the germline V gene, CDR1 is SGHVS and CDR2 is FNYEAQ. V shed 1 base and J shed 4 bases, with 14 bases lying between them. This CDR3 has 16 amino acids. The CDR3 region has the DNA TGTGCCAGCAGCTTAGGACCCTCAGGGACCGGAAACACCATATATTTT. It yields the protein CASSLGPSGTGNTIYF. Full variable domain (remainder filled in from reference TRBV7-6 and TRBJ1-3): GAGVSQSPRYKVTKRGQDVALRCDPISGHVSLYWYRQALGQGPEFLTYFNYEAQQDKSGLPNDRFSAERPEGSISTLTIQRTEQRDSAMYRCASSLGPSGTGNTIYFGEGSWLTVV.

The V call is TRBV11-2, the J call TRBJ1-4; perhaps TRBD1 as D (5 bases). Deletions cut 5 bases from V and 0 bases from J, with 13 bases between. The germline CDR1 and CDR2 sequences are SGHAT and FQNNGV. There are 16 residues in the CDR3. For the CDR3, the DNA is TGTGCCAGCAGCCAAAGACAGATTGCAACTAATGAAAAACTGTTTTTT. Translating gives CASSQRQIATNEKLFF.

The chain carries TRBV10-3 and TRBJ2-5; 7 bases match TRBD2. The DNA end lines up better with TRBJ2-7; the J call may be wrong. Per germline, CDR1 ENHRY and CDR2 SYGVKD. This CDR3 is built from 13 residues. The CDR3 DNA reads as TGTGCCACTCGGGGGGAGATGGCCTACGAGCAGTACTTC. Its protein is CATRGEMAYEQYF.

V and J are TRBV6-6 and TRBJ2-2, with D maybe TRBD2 (6 bases). The CDR3 has 15 residues. Trimming took off 2 bases at V and 3 bases at J, with 10 bases between the two ends. Looked up from germline, CDR1 is MNHNY and CDR2 is SVGAGI (reference sequence). The CDR3 region has the DNA TGTGCCAGCAGTTACGGGAGCGGGCACACCGGGGAGCTGTTTTTT. Translation gives CASSYGSGHTGELFF.

The chain recombines TRBV14 with TRBJ2-7, with TRBD1 matching over 9 bases. Germline lookup yields CDR1 SGHDN and CDR2 FVKESK. Trimming cost V 1 base and J 4 bases; bases outside gene matches: 8. The CDR3 is 16 amino acids. CDR3 loop: CASSQGTGTGWYEQYF. The CDR3 DNA follows: TGTGCCAGCAGCCAAGGAACCGGGACAGGGTGGTACGAGCAGTACTTC.

This clone was recorded a few times. The chain has TRBV30 and TRBJ1-2; perhaps TRBD1 as D (5 bases). This CDR3 spans 13 amino acids. Between the trimmed V and J ends, which lost 2 bases and 5 bases, there was a span of 12 bases. The V gene's germline CDR1 is GTSNPN and CDR2 SVGIG (reference sequence). CDR3 in DNA: TGTGCCTGGAGTCTAGGGGTGGGGTATGGCTACACCTTC. Amino acid sequence: CAWSLGVGYGYTF. Based on the CDR3 plus reference TRBV30 and TRBJ1-2, the full variable domain is SQTIHQWPATLVQPVGSPLSLECTVEGTSNPNLYWYRQAAGRGLQLLFYSVGIGQISSEVPQNLSASRPQDRQFILSSKKLLLSDSGFYLCAWSLGVGYGYTFGSGTRLTVV.

J is TRBJ2-7 and V is TRBV13; D is undetermined. Trimming pared 5 bases from V and 3 bases from J, leaving 5 bases between. This CDR3 is 11 amino acids long. Germline V lookup: CDR1 PRHDT, CDR2 FYEKMQ (reference sequence). This CDR3 reads CASSLYYEQYF. Written as DNA, the CDR3 is TGTGCCAGCAGCCTATACTACGAGCAGTACTTC.

The rearrangement uses TRBV4-1 and TRBJ2-7, with D possibly TRBD2 on 6 matching bases. V was shortened by 4 bases and J by 6 bases, with 13 bases between the two germline ends. Germline CDR1 is MGHRA and CDR2 is YSYEKL. The CDR3 is 13 residues long. The DNA of the CDR3 is TGCGCCAGCAGCCTGGTCCCGGGAGCCGAGCAGTACTTC. Its protein is CASSLVPGAEQYF.

This clone was counted once. The rearrangement uses TRBV5-1 and TRBJ2-7, with D perhaps matching TRBD2 (6 bases). This CDR3 region has 13 residues. From germline, CDR1 is SGHRS and CDR2 YFSETQ. Trimming cost V 4 bases and J 6 bases, with 14 bases left between them. The CDR3 bases are TGCGCCAGCAGCACCCCTGCCGGGGGCGAGCAGTACTTC. It specifies CASSTPAGGEQYF.

This clone was counted a single time. V gene TRBV27 combines with J gene TRBJ1-1; D is unresolved. Per germline, CDR1 MNHEY and CDR2 SMNVEV (reference sequence). CDR3 length: 13 residues. Trimming took 3 bases from V and 4 from J, leaving 9 bases between them. Here the CDR3 DNA reads TGTGCCAGCAGTTTGGGCCGGACCACTGAAGCTTTCTTT. Protein product: CASSLGRTTEAFF.

This clone was recorded a few times. The chain is built from TRBV5-5 and TRBJ1-1; the D is unclear. The CDR3 totals 15 residues. V lost 4 bases and J lost 5, with 18 bases in between. Germline V gene data show CDR1 as SGHKS and CDR2 as YYEKEE (reference sequence). CDR3 protein: CASSAVGGSETEAFF. The CDR3 coding sequence is TGTGCCAGCAGCGCGGTAGGCGGGAGCGAGACTGAAGCTTTCTTT.

This chain uses TRBV4-3 with TRBJ1-3; D remains ambiguous. This CDR3 spans 15 amino acids. V was trimmed by 0 bases and J by 4 bases, leaving 10 bases between them. The germline V gene encodes CDR1 LGHNA and CDR2 YSLEER. Here the CDR3 reads CASSQDGGSGNTIYF. CDR3 DNA: TGCGCCAGCAGCCAAGACGGCGGGTCCGGAAACACCATATATTTT.

This clone came up a few times. The chain has TRBV7-9 and TRBJ2-1; 12 bases are a match to TRBD2. Trimming removed 1 base from V and 10 bases from J; junction bases left unmatched: 11. The CDR3 consists of 17 residues. Germline values: CDR1 SEHNR, CDR2 FQNEAQ (reference sequence). The CDR3 protein is CASSLEGLAGGPGEQFF. Written as DNA, the CDR3 is TGTGCCAGCAGCTTAGAGGGGCTAGCGGGAGGGCCGGGGGAGCAGTTCTTC.

The V call is TRBV28, the J call TRBJ2-5; TRBD1 matches at 8 bases. Germline assignment: CDR1 MDHEN and CDR2 SYDVKM. The CDR3 is 15 residues long. The trim removed 6 bases at V and 3 bases at J, leaving 9 bases unmatched. CDR3: CASRPNTGGEETQYF. In DNA form, the CDR3 reads TGTGCCAGCAGACCCAATACAGGGGGAGAAGAGACCCAGTACTTC. Drawing the rest from reference TRBV28 and TRBJ2-5, the complete variable domain is DVKVTQSSRYLVKRTGEKVFLECVQDMDHENMFWYRQDPGLGLRLIYFSYDVKMKEKGDIPEGYSVSREKKERFSLILESASTNQTSMYLCASRPNTGGEETQYFGPGTRLLVL.

V gene TRBV7-6 combines with J gene TRBJ2-1; D gene unclear. Germline V gene lookup returns CDR1 SGHVS and CDR2 FNYEAQ. The CDR3 spans 15 residues. The germline V and J ends were trimmed by 7 bases and 0 bases, with 13 bases remaining between them. The CDR3 is CASKPRFSSYNEQFF. The CDR3 DNA reads as TGTGCCAGCAAACCAAGATTTAGCTCCTACAATGAGCAGTTCTTC. Full variable domain (outside the CDR3, taken from reference TRBV7-6 and TRBJ2-1): GAGVSQSPRYKVTKRGQDVALRCDPISGHVSLYWYRQALGQGPEFLTYFNYEAQQDKSGLPNDRFSAERPEGSISTLTIQRTEQRDSAMYRCASKPRFSSYNEQFFGPGTRLTVL.

The rearrangement joins TRBV4-3 to TRBJ2-5, with 13 bases aligning to TRBD2. V shed 0 bases, J shed 3 bases, and the junction held 4 bases outside the gene matches. Germline loops: CDR1 LGHNA, CDR2 YSLEER. This CDR3 has 17 residues. CDR3 in DNA: TGCGCCAGCAGCCAAGATAGGACTAGCGGGAGTGAAGAGACCCAGTACTTC. Translating it yields CASSQDRTSGSEETQYF.

V gene TRBV5-6 combines with J gene TRBJ2-7, with D possibly matching TRBD2 (6 bases). Germline lookup yields CDR1 SGHDT and CDR2 YYEEEE. Trimming shortened V by 4 bases and J by 6 bases, and 20 bases separated the two germline ends. The CDR3 is made up of 15 amino acids. The CDR3 here is CASSREKGGVSEQYF. In DNA, the CDR3 is TGTGCCAGCAGCCGAGAGAAGGGAGGCGTCTCCGAGCAGTACTTC.

The count of this clone is one. The rearrangement links TRBV30 to TRBJ2-5; 10 bases are shared with TRBD1. The J call may be incorrect, as the DNA end agrees better with TRBJ2-7. The V gene's germline CDR1 is GTSNPN and CDR2 SVGIG (reference sequence). CDR3 size: 14 residues. CDR3 sequence: CALGTGEWPYEQYF. CDR3 in DNA: TGTGCCCTCGGGACAGGGGAGTGGCCCTACGAGCAGTACTTC.

The V call is TRBV9, the J call TRBJ2-1; no reliable D call. CDR3 length equals 12 residues. Looked up from germline, CDR1 is SGDLS and CDR2 is YYNGEE. V was pared by 5 bases and J by 0 bases, with 3 bases between. As DNA, the CDR3 is TGTGCCAGCAGTGGCTCCTACAATGAGCAGTTCTTC. Amino acid sequence: CASSGSYNEQFF.

V is TRBV28 and J is TRBJ2-5, with TRBD2 as a possible D gene (5 bases). Germline CDR1 and CDR2: MDHEN and SYDVKM. Between the trimmed V and J ends, which lost 4 bases and 0 bases, there was a span of 12 bases. The CDR3 spans 15 residues. The CDR3 spells CASSSPWEYQETQYF. The CDR3 nucleotides are TGTGCCAGCAGTTCCCCTTGGGAGTACCAAGAGACCCAGTACTTC.

The genes are TRBV7-9 and TRBJ2-5, with 8 bases that match TRBD2. CDR1 is SEHNR and CDR2 is FQNEAQ in the germline V gene (reference sequence). Trimming removed 5 bases from V and 5 bases from J; junction bases left unmatched: 10. The CDR3 has 15 residues. The DNA of the CDR3 is TGTGCCAGCAGCCCACCCGGGGGGGCAGGTGAGACCCAGTACTTC. Protein sequence: CASSPPGGAGETQYF.

This clone was detected only once. The rearrangement links TRBV19 to TRBJ2-1, with D unresolved. Deletions cut 5 bases from V and 4 bases from J, with 9 bases between. This CDR3 is 13 amino acids long. The germline V gene encodes CDR1 LNHDA and CDR2 SQIVND (reference sequence). CDR3 sequence (DNA): TGTGCCAGTAGTGTGGACGGATACAATGAGCAGTTCTTC. Translated: CASSVDGYNEQFF.

This chain joins TRBV15 and TRBJ1-2; no clear D gene. This CDR3 has 13 amino acids. CDR1 LNHNV and CDR2 YYDKDF come from the germline V gene (reference sequence). Trimming took off 0 bases at V and 13 bases at J, with 15 bases between the two ends. The CDR3 sequence: CATSRDGSWGPTF. CDR3 bases: TGTGCCACCAGCAGAGATGGGTCCTGGGGTCCCACCTTC.

J is TRBJ2-1 and V is TRBV2, with D possibly TRBD2 on 5 matching bases. Germline loops: CDR1 SNHLY, CDR2 FYNNEI. V was trimmed by 9 bases and J by 4 bases, leaving 16 bases between them. The CDR3 is made up of 14 amino acids. CDR3 amino acids: CASLLLAEYNEQFF. The CDR3 bases are TGTGCCAGTCTTTTGCTAGCCGAATACAATGAGCAGTTCTTC.

The chain couples TRBV7-2 to TRBJ1-2; 7 bases map to TRBD1. Germline CDR1 is SGHTA and CDR2 is FQGNSA. The CDR3 consists of 13 residues. Trimming took 2 bases from V and 4 from J; bases not matched to a gene: 1. CDR3: CASSLWDSYGYTF. The CDR3, as DNA: TGTGCCAGCAGCTTATGGGACAGCTATGGCTACACCTTC.

The rearrangement links TRBV11-2 to TRBJ1-1; D might be TRBD1 (5 bases). Trimming removed 5 bases at V and 4 bases at J, with 17 bases between. Germline V gene sequence: CDR1 SGHAT, CDR2 FQNNGV. The CDR3 loop spans 15 amino acids. In DNA, the CDR3 is TGTGCCAGCAGCGAGGATTTGGGGGGGTCCACTGAAGCTTTCTTT. The encoded protein is CASSEDLGGSTEAFF.

The chain joins TRBV2 to TRBJ1-2; 7 bases align to TRBD1. CDR3 length equals 11 residues. Trimming took 10 bases from V and 7 from J; bases not matched to a gene: 6. From germline, CDR1 is SNHLY and CDR2 FYNNEI. CDR3 amino acids: CATWTGGGYTF. As DNA, the CDR3 is TGTGCCACCTGGACAGGCGGTGGCTACACCTTC.